The entry below describes one TCR beta chain. Its antigen is as yet unknown. TCRB transcripts that were expressed got sequenced, as all of the isolated RNA had been reverse transcribed. The repertoire was sequenced with immunoSEQ multiplex PCR; TCRdb's copy has only in-frame clones and lacks some. The data contain about 740,000 clones, around an eighth of them singletons. The sample is drawn from a study of beta chain features in type 1 diabetes. General study findings and limits: Shortening of TCRB CDR3s, moderate but significant, appeared in all four CD4+ subsets of Type 1 diabetes patients.

Germline V CDR1 and CDR2: MNHEY, SVGAGI. The ends were cut back, 1 base at V and 1 base at J, with 8 bases in the middle. This CDR3 is 14 amino acids long. This receptor was taken from a man in his late teens or twenties with type 1 diabetes. Material: naive CD4+ T cells from blood. The chain carries TRBV6-5 and TRBJ2-7; D gene unclear. This chain's CDR3 is CASSYYVGSYEQYF. CDR3 nucleotide sequence: TGTGCCAGCAGTTACTATGTGGGGTCCTACGAGCAGTACTTC.